The rows below give T cell receptor beta chains drawn from one sample of a study of blood T cell repertoires in COVID-19. Clones were sequenced by immunoSEQ multiplex PCR, and TCRdb holds only the in-frame ones, with some missing. The sample consists of tens of thousands of clones, around 82% of them appearing once. Material: peripheral blood. These receptor sequences come from an elderly man with active COVID-19. Both conserved end residues are part of each CDR3. D genes are given only for firm matches. Size tells how often a clone was seen (once, few, many) or the class of an expanded clone, and some rows leave it out.

J	V	size	D	CDR3	DNA
TRBJ1-6	TRBV27	NA	NA	CASSLTGSYNSPLHF	TGTGCCAGCAGTTTAACAGGGTCCTATAATTCACCCCTCCACTTT
TRBJ1-6	TRBV5-6	NA	NA	CASREGVGNSPLHF	TGTGCCAGCAGAGAGGGGGTAGGGAATTCACCCCTCCACTTT
TRBJ2-3	TRBV4-1	NA	NA	CASSQGQYGTDTQYF	TGCGCCAGCAGCCAAGGTCAGTACGGCACAGATACGCAGTATTTT
TRBJ2-3	TRBV9	NA	NA	CASSVARVGTDTQYF	TGTGCCAGCAGCGTAGCGCGGGTAGGCACAGATACGCAGTATTTT
TRBJ1-4	TRBV3-1/TRBV3-2	NA	TRBD1	CASSDRVGEKLFF	TGTGCCAGCAGTGACAGGGTGGGTGAAAAACTGTTTTTT
TRBJ2-1	TRBV2	NA	TRBD1	CASARTGAGEQFF	TGTGCCAGCGCCAGAACAGGGGCCGGGGAGCAGTTCTTC
TRBJ1-4	TRBV3-1/TRBV3-2	NA	NA	CASSRTGHSATNEKLFF	TGTGCCAGCAGCCGTACGGGACACTCCGCAACTAATGAAAAACTGTTTTTT
TRBJ2-1	TRBV6-5	NA	TRBD1	CASHRGISYNEQFF	TGTGCCAGCCACAGGGGGATCTCCTACAATGAGCAGTTCTTC
TRBJ2-7	TRBV18	NA	TRBD2	CASSPTLGGEQYF	TGTGCCAGCTCACCCACCCTGGGAGGGGAGCAGTACTTC
TRBJ2-3	TRBV5-1	once	NA	CASTRQGTDTQYF	TGCGCCAGCACCCGACAGGGCACAGATACGCAGTATTTT
TRBJ2-7	TRBV5-8	NA	TRBD1	CASRAGTALREQYF	TGTGCCAGCAGGGCCGGGACAGCTCTTCGCGAGCAGTACTTC
TRBJ1-4	TRBV9	NA	NA	CASSLQQGRGEKLFF	TGTGCCAGCAGCCTGCAACAGGGACGGGGCGAAAAACTGTTTTTT
TRBJ2-3	TRBV5-4	NA	NA	CASSLGGLNDPDTQYF	TGTGCCAGCAGCTTGGGGGGACTTAATGACCCAGATACGCAGTATTTT
TRBJ2-7	TRBV29-1	NA	TRBD1	CSVDLTGDYEQYF	TGCAGCGTTGACCTGACAGGGGACTACGAGCAGTACTTC
TRBJ1-4	TRBV6-5	NA	NA	CASRAVGGANEKLFF	TGTGCCAGCAGGGCCGTGGGGGGAGCTAATGAAAAACTGTTTTTT
TRBJ2-2	TRBV10-3	NA	NA	CAIRDSPTGELFF	TGTGCCATCAGGGACAGTCCCACCGGGGAGCTGTTTTTT
TRBJ1-2	TRBV21-1	NA	NA	CASSKISGLCCYGYTF	TGTGCCAGCAGCAAGATAAGCGGGTTATGCTGCTATGGCTACACCTTC
TRBJ2-3	TRBV20-1	NA	TRBD2	CSASYSGVTDTQYF	TGCAGTGCTAGTTACAGCGGGGTCACAGATACGCAGTATTTT
TRBJ1-1	TRBV3-1/TRBV3-2	NA	NA	CASQGSTEAFF	TGTGCCAGTCAGGGGAGTACTGAAGCTTTCTTT
TRBJ1-2	TRBV25-1	NA	TRBD1	CASSEYNGQGYGYTF	TGTGCCAGCAGTGAATATAATGGACAGGGATATGGCTACACCTTC
TRBJ1-4	TRBV6-5	NA	TRBD1	CASSIQGKSEKLFF	TGTGCCAGCAGTATACAGGGGAAAAGTGAAAAACTGTTTTTT
TRBJ2-7	TRBV3-1/TRBV3-2	NA	NA	CASSQEQVGEQYF	TGTGCCAGCAGCCAAGAACAGGTGGGCGAGCAGTACTTC
TRBJ2-1	TRBV2	once	NA	CASSVLAMSSYNEQFF	TGTGCCAGCAGTGTTCTAGCGATGAGCTCCTACAATGAGCAGTTCTTC
TRBJ2-1	TRBV7-9	NA	TRBD2	CASSLGSGSYNEQFF	TGTGCCAGCAGCTTGGGTAGCGGGAGTTACAATGAGCAGTTCTTC
TRBJ2-5	TRBV5-8	once	NA	CASSRLQETQYF	TGTGCCAGCAGCCGACTACAAGAGACCCAGTACTTC
TRBJ1-1	TRBV21-1	NA	NA	CASSINRVANTEAFF	TGTGCCAGCAGCATAAACAGGGTGGCGAACACTGAAGCTTTCTTT
TRBJ2-5	TRBV11-2	once	TRBD2	CASSLGSSGAQETQYF	TGTGCCAGCAGCTTAGGGTCTAGCGGGGCACAAGAGACCCAGTACTTC
TRBJ2-1	TRBV19	NA	NA	CASSKARGRGDEQFF	TGTGCCAGTAGTAAAGCGAGGGGGCGGGGCGATGAGCAGTTCTTC
TRBJ1-3	TRBV5-1	NA	NA	CASSPADSSGNTIYF	TGCGCCAGCAGCCCGGCCGACAGCTCTGGAAACACCATATATTTT
TRBJ2-5	TRBV4-1	NA	NA	CASSPQGGGETQYF	TGCGCCAGCAGCCCGCAGGGGGGCGGAGAGACCCAGTACTTC
TRBJ2-3	TRBV9	NA	NA	CASSVGKQGGDTQYF	TGTGCCAGCAGCGTAGGGAAGCAGGGTGGGGATACGCAGTATTTT
TRBJ1-6	TRBV12-3/TRBV12-4	NA	TRBD1	CASSQGVGSPLHF	TGTGCCAGCAGCCAGGGGGTGGGTTCACCCCTCCACTTT
TRBJ2-1	TRBV4-2	NA	NA	CASSQDGIGAYNEQFF	TGTGCCAGCAGCCAAGATGGGATAGGGGCCTACAATGAGCAGTTCTTC
TRBJ1-1	TRBV30	NA	TRBD1	CAWNQGAWTEAFF	TGTGCCTGGAACCAGGGGGCGTGGACTGAAGCTTTCTTT
TRBJ2-1	TRBV10-3	NA	NA	CAISLDSPRSYNEQFF	TGTGCCATCAGCCTGGACTCGCCCCGATCCTACAATGAGCAGTTCTTC
TRBJ2-2	TRBV7-9	NA	NA	CASSKGETGELFF	TGTGCCAGCAGCAAGGGGGAGACCGGGGAGCTGTTTTTT
TRBJ2-1	TRBV10-1	once	NA	CASSESGAVDEQFF	TGCGCCAGCAGTGAGTCGGGGGCGGTGGATGAGCAGTTCTTC
TRBJ2-1	TRBV7-8	NA	TRBD1	CASSSAWGTGFNEQFF	TGTGCCAGCAGCTCCGCCTGGGGGACAGGGTTCAATGAGCAGTTCTTC
TRBJ1-5	TRBV27	once	NA	CASSPGTGPQHF	TGTGCCAGCAGCCCTGGGACTGGGCCCCAGCATTTT
TRBJ2-5	TRBV10-2	once	NA	CASRSNAQETQYF	TGCGCCAGCCGGTCAAATGCACAAGAGACCCAGTACTTC
TRBJ2-1	TRBV7-9	NA	TRBD1	CASSLWDRAYEQFF	TGTGCCAGCAGCTTATGGGACAGGGCCTATGAGCAGTTCTTC
TRBJ1-3	TRBV7-9	once	TRBD1	CASSPQGYPGNTIYF	TGTGCCAGCAGCCCACAGGGGTACCCTGGAAACACCATATATTTT
TRBJ2-3	TRBV15	once	TRBD2	CATSTLRTSADTQYF	TGTGCCACCAGCACCCTAAGGACTAGTGCAGATACGCAGTATTTT
TRBJ2-2	TRBV2	NA	TRBD1	CASKLNRGPTSGELFF	TGTGCCAGCAAGCTTAACAGGGGCCCCACCTCCGGGGAGCTGTTTTTT
TRBJ2-5	TRBV28	NA	TRBD2	CASSSTSGGSEETQYF	TGTGCCAGCAGTTCAACTAGCGGGGGATCGGAGGAGACCCAGTACTTC
TRBJ1-2	TRBV12-3/TRBV12-4	NA	TRBD1	CASRRTGGYGYTF	TGTGCCAGCAGGCGGACAGGGGGGTATGGCTACACCTTC